This passage covers 23 T cell receptor beta chains from one sample sequenced in a study of CD8 T cells in Susac syndrome. Roughly 0.45 to 1 ug RNA was reverse transcribed with random hexamers. In TCRdb, the immunoSEQ multiplex PCR reads were re-called with MiXCR into one record per CDR3 protein. The repertoire includes 250,000 to 350,000 distinct CDR3 sequences, about 85% of them detected once, and 0.11% sits in the top ten. Sequencing input: CD8+ T cells from PBMCs. These receptors all come from a human donor with multiple sclerosis.

V and J are TRBV7-9 and TRBJ2-7, with 9 positions matching TRBD2. Trimming took 5 bases from V and 3 from J; bases not matched to a gene: 8. The germline V gene has CDR1 SEHNR and CDR2 FQNEAQ (reference sequence). There are 15 residues in the CDR3. DNA for the CDR3: TGTGCCAGCAGCCCCCGGACTAGCGCGGACTACGAGCAGTACTTC. This encodes CASSPRTSADYEQYF.

This clonotype was observed once. The V gene is TRBV20-1, the J gene TRBJ2-3; D gene unclear. The germline V gene has CDR1 DFQATT and CDR2 SNEGSKA (reference sequence). Trimming removed 0 bases from V and 5 bases from J, with 21 bases in between. This CDR3 comprises 17 residues. The CDR3 nucleotides are TGCAGTGCTAGAGATACCCCTCGGTTGCCCGTGAGAGATACGCAGTATTTT. It codes for CSARDTPRLPVRDTQYF.

This clonotype was recorded only once. The rearrangement uses TRBV7-9 and TRBJ2-4, with D maybe TRBD2 (5 bases). CDR1 SEHNR and CDR2 FQNEAQ come from the germline V gene (reference sequence). CDR3 length: 13 amino acids. V was pared by 4 bases and J by 12 bases, with 16 bases between. The CDR3, as DNA: TGTGCCAGCAGCTCCGGTCTGGACCGGGGTCAGTACTTC. Protein: CASSSGLDRGQYF.

In nucleotides, the CDR3 is TGTGCCAGCAGCGAGCACAGGGACAACGGATCCTACGAGCAGTACTTC. Protein: CASSEHRDNGSYEQYF. The chain recombines TRBV21-1 with TRBJ2-7; the table's D call of TRBD1 was not tested on the DNA. TRBV21-1 is flagged as a pseudogene. This CDR3 spans 16 amino acids.

The V call is TRBV5-4, the J call TRBJ2-5, with 7 nucleotides matching TRBD1. This CDR3 is built from 14 residues. CDR1 SGHNT and CDR2 YYREEE come from the germline V gene (reference sequence). The trim removed 0 bases at V and 5 bases at J, leaving 4 bases unmatched. CDR3 protein: CASSLEGASETQYF. DNA of the CDR3: TGTGCCAGCAGCTTGGAGGGGGCGTCGGAGACCCAGTACTTC.

The J gene is TRBJ1-2, the V gene TRBV7-9, with no clear D. CDR1 is SEHNR, CDR2 FQNEAQ, per germline (reference sequence). The ends were cut back, 6 bases at V and 4 bases at J, with 21 bases in the middle. This CDR3 spans 16 amino acids. Here the CDR3 reads CASSHTQERIFYGYTF. The CDR3 nucleotides read TGTGCCAGCAGTCATACCCAGGAAAGGATTTTCTATGGCTACACCTTC. The full variable domain, rest sourced from reference TRBV7-9 and TRBJ1-2, is DTGVSQNPRHKITKRGQNVTFRCDPISEHNRLYWYRQTLGQGPEFLTYFQNEAQLEKSRLLSDRFSAERPKGSFSTLEIQRTEQGDSAMYLCASSHTQERIFYGYTFGSGTRLTVV.

The chain combines TRBV7-9 with TRBJ2-2; the match to TRBD2 covers 9 bases. With 5 bases clipped from V and 5 bases from J, the junction kept 6 bases outside the gene matches. The CDR3 consists of 15 residues. Per the germline V gene, CDR1 is SEHNR and CDR2 is FQNEAQ (reference sequence). The CDR3 DNA reads as TGTGCCAGCAGCCAGCGGGAGGAGGAAACCGGGGAGCTGTTTTTT. It is translated as CASSQREEETGELFF.

The rearrangement links TRBV30 to TRBJ1-3; D unclear. CDR1 GTSNPN and CDR2 SVGIG come from the germline V gene (reference sequence). V lost 4 bases, J lost 0 bases, and 7 bases lay in between. The CDR3 has 13 residues. Written as DNA, the CDR3 is TGTGCCTGGACCGCAGGCTCTGGAAACACCATATATTTT. Translation: CAWTAGSGNTIYF.

V and J are TRBV12-3 or TRBV12-4 and TRBJ2-5, with D hard to call. The CDR3 runs to 13 residues. V dropped 3 bases and J dropped 5 bases, with 10 bases sitting between them. The CDR3 protein is CASSFPTEETQYF. The CDR3 DNA reads as TGTGCCAGCAGTTTCCCCACAGAGGAGACCCAGTACTTC.

The chain links TRBV7-9 to TRBJ1-1; D unclear. This CDR3 comprises 15 residues. Germline assignment: CDR1 SEHNR and CDR2 FQNEAQ (reference sequence). V lost 5 bases and J 1 base, leaving 14 bases between the germline ends. The CDR3 bases are TGTGCCAGCAGCGTACCGGGATCGAAGAACACTGAAGCTTTCTTT. It translates to CASSVPGSKNTEAFF.

This clonotype has just one count. The gene calls are TRBV11-2 and TRBJ1-1; D unclear. Germline V gene data show CDR1 as SGHAT and CDR2 as FQNNGV. The V and J ends lost 7 bases and 3 bases respectively, with 18 bases between them. The CDR3 runs 15 residues. The CDR3 spells CASNSAEPMDTEAFF. In DNA, the CDR3 is TGTGCCAGCAACTCTGCCGAGCCCATGGACACTGAAGCTTTCTTT. The complete variable domain, with remaining parts taken from reference TRBV11-2 and TRBJ1-1, reads EAGVAQSPRYKIIEKRQSVAFWCNPISGHATLYWYQQILGQGPKLLIQFQNNGVVDDSQLPKDRFSAERLKGVDSTLKIQPAKLEDSAVYLCASNSAEPMDTEAFFGQGTRLTVV.

The chain recombines TRBV29-1 with TRBJ2-4; no clear D gene. The CDR3 length is 13 residues. Germline CDR1 and CDR2: SQVTM and ANQGSEA. The germline V and J ends were trimmed by 2 bases and 0 bases, with 5 bases remaining between them. The CDR3 bases are TGCAGCGTTGAATCCGTAGCCAAAAACATTCAGTACTTC. It codes for CSVESVAKNIQYF. The whole variable domain, remainder taken from reference TRBV29-1 and TRBJ2-4, is SAVISQKPSRDICQRGTSLTIQCQVDSQVTMMFWYRQQPGQSLTLIATANQGSEATYESGFVIDKFPISRPNLTFSTLTVSNMSPEDSSIYLCSVESVAKNIQYFGAGTRLSVL.

The gene calls are TRBV20-1 and TRBJ2-7; D is possibly TRBD2 (6 bases). Germline loops: CDR1 DFQATT, CDR2 SNEGSKA (reference sequence). Trimming took off 3 bases at V and 0 bases at J, with 6 bases between the two ends. The CDR3 totals 12 residues. CDR3 residues: CSARDYSYEQYF. DNA for the CDR3: TGCAGTGCTAGGGACTACTCCTACGAGCAGTACTTC.

This chain links TRBV9 with TRBJ1-1, with TRBD1 as a possible D gene (5 bases). The germline CDR1 and CDR2 sequences are SGDLS and YYNGEE. V lost 4 bases to trimming and J lost 4 bases, with 11 bases between them. CDR3 length equals 13 residues. In DNA form, the CDR3 reads TGTGCCAGCAGCTCAGGAGGGGCCACTGAAGCTTTCTTT. It translates to CASSSGGATEAFF.

This chain joins TRBV20-1 and TRBJ1-1, with TRBD1 as a possible D gene (5 bases). Trimming shortened V by 5 bases and J by 1 base, and 8 bases separated the two germline ends. The germline gives CDR1 DFQATT, CDR2 SNEGSKA (reference sequence). The length of the CDR3 is 12 residues. Here the CDR3 reads CSADQGNTEAFF. In DNA form, the CDR3 reads TGCAGTGCTGACCAGGGGAACACTGAAGCTTTCTTT.

The chain employs TRBV6-1 and TRBJ1-5; D is undetermined. Trimming took off 4 bases at V and 1 base at J, with 11 bases between the two ends. The CDR3 spans 15 residues. Germline V gene sequence: CDR1 MNHNS, CDR2 SASEGT. CDR3 bases: TGTGCCAGCAGTGTAGTGAGGGAAAGCAATCAGCCCCAGCATTTT. Residues: CASSVVRESNQPQHF.

The chain employs TRBV12-5 and TRBJ2-2; D call uncertain. The CDR3 is 17 amino acids. V was cut by 3 bases and J by 2 bases, with 16 bases left in between. Germline V gene sequence: CDR1 LGHNT, CDR2 FRNRAP. The CDR3 bases are TGTGCTAGTGGTTTTCTACCGGGCCGACTCAACACCGGGGAGCTGTTTTTT. Translated, it gives CASGFLPGRLNTGELFF.

This clonotype occurred once. The chain has TRBV28 and TRBJ2-2; 7 nucleotides align to TRBD1. Trimming at V came to 6 bases and at J to 7 bases, leaving 14 bases not matched to a gene. The CDR3 length is 16 residues. Per the germline V gene, CDR1 is MDHEN and CDR2 is SYDVKM. The CDR3 DNA reads TGTGCCAGCAGCCCCCGACTTAGGGGGCAGGGCGGGGAGCTGTTTTTT. Its protein product is CASSPRLRGQGGELFF.

A single count supports this clonotype. The J gene is TRBJ2-7, the V gene TRBV11-2; D is unclear. CDR3 length equals 14 residues. Germline CDR1 is SGHAT and CDR2 is FQNNGV. V was pared by 1 base and J by 6 bases, with 13 bases between. The CDR3 sequence: CASSLGSRFGEQYF. The CDR3 nucleotides read TGTGCCAGCAGCTTAGGATCCAGGTTTGGCGAGCAGTACTTC.

The chain has TRBV5-5 and TRBJ2-7; weak D call: TRBD2 (6 bases). Looked up from germline, CDR1 is SGHKS and CDR2 is YYEKEE (reference sequence). V gave up 1 base and J gave up 2 bases, with 13 bases separating them. CDR3 size: 15 residues. CDR3 sequence: CASSLLRERPYEQYF. CDR3 sequence (DNA): TGTGCCAGCAGCTTGCTTCGGGAGCGGCCCTACGAGCAGTACTTC.

This rearrangement joins TRBV29-1 to TRBJ2-7; D gene ambiguous. The length of the CDR3 is 12 residues. V gave up 3 bases and J gave up 1 base, with 7 bases separating them. Germline V gene lookup returns CDR1 SQVTM and CDR2 ANQGSEA. Here the CDR3 DNA reads TGCAGCGTTGAGGGCAGATCCTACGAGCAGTACTTC. It codes for CSVEGRSYEQYF.

This clonotype was observed a few times. The chain employs TRBV6-1 and TRBJ2-1, with TRBD2 matching 11 bases. This CDR3 has 16 residues. CDR1 is MNHNS, CDR2 SASEGT, per germline. The junction had 6 bases not matched to a gene; V was cut back by 2 bases and J by 6 bases. The CDR3 DNA sequence: TGTGCCAGCAGTGAATATTGGACTAGCGGGTCCAATGAGCAGTTCTTC. The encoded protein is CASSEYWTSGSNEQFF.

The chain couples TRBV30 to TRBJ2-7; weak D call: TRBD1 (6 bases). The CDR3 is 12 amino acids. Trimming took 3 bases from V and 3 from J, leaving 9 bases between them. CDR1 is GTSNPN, CDR2 SVGIG, per germline (reference sequence). This CDR3 reads CAWRDRDYEQYF. The CDR3 DNA reads as TGTGCCTGGAGGGACAGAGACTACGAGCAGTACTTC.